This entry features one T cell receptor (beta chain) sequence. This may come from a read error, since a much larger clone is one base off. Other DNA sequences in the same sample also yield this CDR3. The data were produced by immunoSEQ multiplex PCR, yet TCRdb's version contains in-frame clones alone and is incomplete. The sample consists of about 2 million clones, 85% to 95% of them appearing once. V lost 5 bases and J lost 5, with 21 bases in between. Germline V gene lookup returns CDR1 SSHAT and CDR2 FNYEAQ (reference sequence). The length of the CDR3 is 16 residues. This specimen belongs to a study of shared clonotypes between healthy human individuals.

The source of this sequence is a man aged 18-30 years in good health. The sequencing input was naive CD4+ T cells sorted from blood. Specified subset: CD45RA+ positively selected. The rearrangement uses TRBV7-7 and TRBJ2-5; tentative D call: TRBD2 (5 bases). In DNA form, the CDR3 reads TGTGCCAGCAGCCCCCTCTCGGGTCAACGAGGGGAGACCCAGTACTTC. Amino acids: CASSPLSGQRGETQYF. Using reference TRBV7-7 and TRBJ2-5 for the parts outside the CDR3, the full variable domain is GAGVSQSPRYKVTKRGQDVTLRCDPISSHATLYWYQQALGQGPEFLTYFNYEAQPDKSGLPSDRFSAERPEGSISTLTIQRTEQRDSAMYRCASSPLSGQRGETQYFGPGTRLLVL.